The following is a T cell receptor beta chain sequence with its context. What it binds is unknown. TCRdb keeps only in-frame clones here, not all; method: immunoSEQ multiplex PCR. Of over 200,000 clones in the sample, roughly 80% were seen once. The data derive from a study of cytomegalovirus exposure and HLA in healthy donors. Notes on the study in general: TCR beta chains numbering more than 150 were designated cytomegalovirus-associated. It was confirmed in vitro that a few of the CMV-associated chains were specific for CMV antigens. TCR clusters originating in the first cohort tended to co-occur in the roughly 110 validation repertoires, according to a later analysis.

V dropped 2 bases and J dropped 2 bases, with 9 bases sitting between them. Germline-derived CDR1 and CDR2 are SEHNR and FQNEAQ (reference sequence). The CDR3 totals 14 residues. Sequencing was performed on PBMCs. The TCR sequence derives from a woman aged 18-35 years in good health and CMV-seronegative. The J gene is TRBJ2-5, the V gene TRBV7-9; D is undetermined. DNA for the CDR3: TGTGCCAGCAGCTTAAGTAGACTTCAAGAGACCCAGTACTTC. It yields the protein CASSLSRLQETQYF.